This T cell receptor beta chain stems from a study of patients and donors after allogeneic stem cell transplantation. The V gene's germline CDR1 is DFQATT and CDR2 SNEGSKA (reference sequence). CDR3 length: 15 amino acids. V lost 0 bases, J lost 2 bases, and 4 bases stayed unmatched. From the RT-PCR reads, TCRdb called clonotypes with MiXCR, one entry per CDR3 protein. The table shows 200,000 to 250,000 distinct CDR3 sequences, with 38% occurring only once. In this sample, this clonotype turned up once. Source material: blood, either unsorted or a sorted T cell fraction (not recorded which). The rearrangement uses TRBV20-1 and TRBJ2-7; 10 bases fit TRBD1. The sequence was collected from a human donor who was either an allogeneic HSCT recipient or a stem cell or donor lymphocyte infusion donor (not recorded which). It is not recorded whose cells these are; they may come from a transplant donor. CDR3 in DNA: TGCAGTGCTAGAGATAGGGACAGGGGACCCTACGAGCAGTACTTC. Its protein is CSARDRDRGPYEQYF.